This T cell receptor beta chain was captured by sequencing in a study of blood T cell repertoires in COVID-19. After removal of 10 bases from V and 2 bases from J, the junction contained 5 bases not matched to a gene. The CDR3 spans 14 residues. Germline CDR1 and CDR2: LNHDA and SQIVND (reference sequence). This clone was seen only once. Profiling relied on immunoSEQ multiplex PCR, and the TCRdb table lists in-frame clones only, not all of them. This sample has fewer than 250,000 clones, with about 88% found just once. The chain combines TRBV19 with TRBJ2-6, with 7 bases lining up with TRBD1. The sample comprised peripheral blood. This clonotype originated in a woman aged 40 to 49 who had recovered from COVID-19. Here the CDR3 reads CATFQGAGANVLTF. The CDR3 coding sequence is TGTGCCACGTTCCAGGGGGCTGGGGCCAACGTCCTGACTTTC. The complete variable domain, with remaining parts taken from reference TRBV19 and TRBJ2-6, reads DGGITQSPKYLFRKEGQNVTLSCEQNLNHDAMYWYRQDPGQGLRLIYYSQIVNDFQKGDIAEGYSVSREKKESFPLTVTSAQKNPTAFYLCATFQGAGANVLTFGAGSRLTVL.